Described below is a single T cell receptor (beta chain) sequence and its context. The CDR3 sequence is 14 residues long. V was cut by 3 bases and J by 6 bases, with 12 bases left in between. The germline CDR1 and CDR2 sequences are KGHSH and LQKENI. This entry is derived from a study of technical replicates of blood from a few donors. Libraries were prepared by immunoSEQ multiplex PCR; TCRdb keeps only in-frame clonotypes and omits some of them. This sample yields some 73,000 clones, of which 90% to 95% are seen a single time; 4% to 5% belongs to the top ten. The sequence derives from a human donor in good health. Some clones in this sample may be carry-over from other donors' samples. The chain couples TRBV18 to TRBJ2-1; D possibly corresponds to TRBD2 (6 bases). The sample taken for sequencing was PBMCs. CDR3 region: CASSPVMEGNEQFF. CDR3 DNA sequence: TGTGCCAGCTCACCGGTCATGGAGGGCAATGAGCAGTTCTTC.